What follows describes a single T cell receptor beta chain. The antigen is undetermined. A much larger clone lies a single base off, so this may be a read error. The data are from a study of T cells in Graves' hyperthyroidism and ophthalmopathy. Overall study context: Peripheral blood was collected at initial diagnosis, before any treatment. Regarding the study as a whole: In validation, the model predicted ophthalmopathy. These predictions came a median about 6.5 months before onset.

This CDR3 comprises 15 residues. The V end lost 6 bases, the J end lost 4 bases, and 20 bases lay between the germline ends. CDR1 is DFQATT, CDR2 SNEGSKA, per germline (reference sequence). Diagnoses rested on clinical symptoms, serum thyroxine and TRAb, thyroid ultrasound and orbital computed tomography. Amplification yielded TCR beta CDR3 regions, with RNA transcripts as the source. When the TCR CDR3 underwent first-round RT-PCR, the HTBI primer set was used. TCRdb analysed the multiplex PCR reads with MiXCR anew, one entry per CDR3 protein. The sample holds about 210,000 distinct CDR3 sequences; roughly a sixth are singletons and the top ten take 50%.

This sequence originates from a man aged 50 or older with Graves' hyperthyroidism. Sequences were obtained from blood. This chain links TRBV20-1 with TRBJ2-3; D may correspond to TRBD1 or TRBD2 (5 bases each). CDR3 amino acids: CSATHPGSGADTQYF. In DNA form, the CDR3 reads TGCAGTGCAACGCATCCAGGGAGTGGCGCAGATACGCAGTATTTT.